These T cell receptor beta chains were read from a single sample in a study of early T cells in non-severe SARS-CoV-2 infection. TCRdb used MiXCR to reprocess the 5' RACE reads, holding one entry per CDR3 protein. The sample has some 91,000 distinct CDR3 sequences, 15% seen once. The sample comprised whole blood. The receptors come from an adult who was a healthcare worker with PCR-confirmed SARS-CoV-2 infection or an uninfected control (not recorded which). Both conserved end residues are part of each CDR3. The order of the fields is J gene, D gene, V gene, clone size, CDR3 protein, CDR3 DNA. The D gene is left open where the match is weak. Part of the rows lack a size; the others show once, few, many or a class for expanded clones.

TRBJ2-1 | TRBD2 | TRBV2 | many | CASSEITSGLEEQFF | TGTGCCAGCAGTGAGATAACTAGCGGGTTGGAAGAGCAGTTCTTC
TRBJ2-7 | - | TRBV4-1 | few | CASSQSGPYEQYF | TGCGCCAGCAGCCAGAGCGGACCCTACGAGCAGTACTTC
TRBJ2-7 | - | TRBV10-3 | few | CAISESGEQYF | TGTGCCATCAGTGAGTCGGGAGAGCAGTACTTC
TRBJ2-1 | - | TRBV10-2 | - | CASSPTGEQFF | TGCGCCAGCAGTCCAACTGGTGAGCAGTTCTTC
TRBJ2-6 | - | TRBV12-3/TRBV12-4 | - | CASSFGGHGANVLTF | TGTGCCAGCAGTTTCGGGGGCCACGGGGCCAACGTCCTGACTTTC
TRBJ1-1 | - | TRBV29-1 | - | CSVGSNTEAFF | TGCAGCGTAGGGTCGAACACTGAAGCTTTCTTT
TRBJ2-7 | - | TRBV6-6 | many | CASSYLLAGQAEQYF | TGTGCCAGCAGTTACCTCCTAGCGGGACAGGCGGAGCAGTACTTC
TRBJ1-2 | TRBD1 | TRBV10-3 | few | CAISEPGTDSGGYTF | TGTGCCATCAGTGAGCCAGGGACAGATTCCGGTGGCTACACCTTC
TRBJ2-1 | - | TRBV28 | - | CASSSGSEQFF | TGTGCCAGCTCGTCGGGGAGTGAGCAGTTCTTC
TRBJ2-6 | TRBD1 | TRBV5-1 | - | CASSPAMTGAAGANVLTF | TGCGCCAGCAGCCCAGCCATGACAGGGGCGGCTGGGGCCAACGTCCTGACTTTC
TRBJ2-3 | TRBD2 | TRBV29-1 | many | CSVVVSGKGTDTQYF | TGCAGCGTTGTGGTTAGCGGGAAAGGCACAGATACGCAGTATTTT